Listed below are T cell receptor beta chains from one sample, sequenced in a study of STAT3 mutations in large granular lymphocyte leukemia. Data came from immunoSEQ multiplex PCR; TCRdb stores just in-frame clones and leaves some out. The sample has roughly 35,000 clones, approximately 90% seen once. The sample was PBMCs. These TCRs come from a human donor with T large granular lymphocyte leukemia. Some clones in this sample may be carry-over from other donors' samples. Each CDR3 is given with its conserved first and last residue. Fields, in order: D gene, J gene, V gene, CDR3 protein. D genes are given only for firm matches.

D gene: TRBD1
J gene: TRBJ2-1
V gene: TRBV4-2
CDR3 protein: CASSPKGTGITEQFF

D gene: .
J gene: TRBJ1-2
V gene: TRBV29-1
CDR3 protein: CSVVRVERDYGYTF

D gene: TRBD1
J gene: TRBJ1-4
V gene: TRBV7-8
CDR3 protein: CASRPDRAANEKLFF

D gene: .
J gene: TRBJ2-5
V gene: TRBV7-2
CDR3 protein: CASSFGETQYF

D gene: TRBD1
J gene: TRBJ2-3
V gene: TRBV28
CDR3 protein: CASSLFRGQDTQYF

D gene: .
J gene: TRBJ2-3
V gene: TRBV6-1
CDR3 protein: CASSESWVAGSTDTQYF

D gene: .
J gene: TRBJ1-5
V gene: TRBV7-8
CDR3 protein: CASSLAVADGNQPQHF

D gene: .
J gene: TRBJ1-6
V gene: TRBV14
CDR3 protein: CASSQDPQGHSPLHF

D gene: .
J gene: TRBJ2-2
V gene: TRBV19
CDR3 protein: CASSIRGTGELFF

D gene: .
J gene: TRBJ1-5
V gene: TRBV6-6
CDR3 protein: CASGEKQPQHF

D gene: TRBD1
J gene: TRBJ1-4
V gene: TRBV28
CDR3 protein: CASSSGGKNEKLFF

D gene: TRBD2
J gene: TRBJ2-7
V gene: TRBV7-2
CDR3 protein: CASSLYPSELAGLRYEQYF

D gene: .
J gene: TRBJ1-5
V gene: TRBV18
CDR3 protein: CASSPDRNSNQPQHF

D gene: .
J gene: TRBJ1-1
V gene: TRBV14
CDR3 protein: CASSQDLGTVNTEAFF